The TCR beta chain under discussion was sequenced for a study of T cell repertoires in cytomegalovirus infection (dated 2019 in TCRdb). Describing the broader study: Recently identified HLA-C-restricted CMV epitopes, whose presentation resists viral immunomodulation, were targeted by peptide stimulations together with well-studied HLA-B-restricted epitopes. Donor HLA type was relevant to the analysis, as public TCR beta signatures indicated carriage of CMV infection together with the matching HLA type.

The treatment or condition label on this specimen signifies: in vitro stimulation with specific CMV peptide epitopes to enrich CMV-specific T cells. Results and caveats for the whole study, not just this receptor: In both this cohort and an independent roughly 330-donor cohort, the cumulative frequency of public TCR beta family members distinguished carriers of CMV infection plus the relevant HLA type. The ex vivo response was dominated by HLA-C-restricted CMV-specific TCR beta clonotypes, and the single most frequent clonotype in two of eight donors was supplied by these HLA-C-restricted clonotypes.

Remarks on this clonotype: Its antigen has not been determined. No base qualities exist here, and no much larger clone lies one base off it.

Sequenced on an Illumina HiSeq 1500. TCRdb reanalyzed the raw reads on its own, using fastp at Q25 for trimming and MiXCR for clone calling, and kept in-frame beta chains. Each CDR3 protein gets just one entry, which takes the most common genes and DNA from the rows behind it. The sample table holds 70,000 to 95,000 distinct CDR3 sequences, of which 29% were seen once. Around 68% of the sample lies in the top ten. The CDR3 sequence holds 16 residues, the cysteine and phenylalanine included. Only the CDR3 DNA stays, 48 bases, in frame from base 1. The V and J ends are trimmed by 0 bases and 2 bases, leaving 11 bases between them. The CDR1 and CDR2 encoded by the germline V gene (reference sequence) are MNHEY and SMNVEV.

The source of this sequence is a human donor in good health (CMV status not recorded). Some clones in this sample may be carry-over from other donors' samples. This sequence uses TRBV27 and TRBJ2-1; the D gene identity is not certain. The specimen comprised CD8+ T cells from cultured PBMCs, sampled from culture after CMV antigen stimulation. The CDR3 reads as follows: CASSLSMPATYNEQFF. The DNA sequence is as follows: TGTGCCAGCAGTTTATCGATGCCGGCTACCTACAATGAGCAGTTCTTC.